This T cell receptor beta chain is from a study of blood T cell repertoires in COVID-19. About the study: Acute-phase and convalescent COVID-19 samples originated in the United States, Italy and Spain. The analysed material was cDNA or gDNA that came from T cells, B-cell-depleted T cells, or PBMCs.

As originally analysed: Estimated nucleated cell counts came from reference gene primer amplification. Libraries were prepared by immunoSEQ multiplex PCR; TCRdb keeps only in-frame clonotypes and omits some of them. V, J and clone size derive from that table, while D and trimming were established from the DNA sequence. The sample has 55,000 to 75,000 clones, roughly 80% seen once. The CDR3 loop spans 12 amino acids. The germline V gene encodes CDR1 SGHTA and CDR2 FQGNSA. With 4 bases removed from V and 2 bases from J, the gap between germline ends came to 4 bases. The sequence was obtained from a man in his sixties with acute or convalescent COVID-19. The V gene is TRBV7-2, the J gene TRBJ2-3; no clear D gene. The specimen was peripheral blood. DNA of the CDR3: TGTGCCAGCAGCTCCTACACAGATACGCAGTATTTT. Translated: CASSSYTDTQYF.